A single sample is the source of the 14 T cell receptor delta chains below, sequenced in a study of gamma delta lymphoproliferative disorders and STAT genes listed by TCRdb under 2018. For both patients and controls, peripheral blood mononuclear cells were isolated, and the genomic DNA from these cells was used for TCR sequencing. Library construction relied on multiplex PCR. The sample was run on an Illumina MiSeq. Clones were re-identified by TCRdb from the public reads with CATT, and rows with the same DNA were merged. In this sample the table shows 1,500 to 2,000 delta-chain clones, roughly 2.8% of which occur a single time. The top ten clonotypes cover approximately 16% of the sample. The sample taken for sequencing was blood. The receptor source for this set is a human donor in good health.

As to this clone: TCRdb shows a much larger clone's protein in place of this DNA's translation, and the two differ at residue 4, likely through a read error; the protein shown is translated from the DNA. The genes are TRDV2 and TRDJ1, with 7 bases that match TRDD3. Germline CDR1 GEAIGNYY, CDR2 EKD. This CDR3 region has 14 residues. V gave up 5 bases and J gave up 3 bases; unmatched junction bases: 8. CDR3: CACGSLTGADKLIF. In DNA form, the CDR3 reads TGTGCCTGTGGCTCTCTTACTGGGGCCGATAAACTCATCTTT.

There is no V gene call, and the J gene is TRDJ1; the listed D gene, TRDD3, was not tested against the DNA. The CDR3 spans 15 residues. CDR3 amino acids: CASPFYWGKTDKLIF. The CDR3 DNA is TGTGCCTCCCCGTTTTATTGGGGTAAGACCGATAAACTCATCTTT.

Only a few counts were recorded for this clone. The TCRdb protein comes from a much larger clone and disagrees with this DNA's translation at residue 6, likely due to a read error; the protein given here is derived from the DNA. The rearrangement uses TRDV2 and TRDJ1, with 12 bases lining up with TRDD3. J lost 0 bases, V lost 0 bases, and 7 bases had no gene match. The CDR3 is made up of 18 amino acids. Germline CDR1 and CDR2: GEAIGNYY and EKD. The CDR3 DNA reads as TGTGCCTGTGACACCGCGAGGCTGGGGGATACGTACACCGATAAACTCATCTTT. It encodes CACDTARLGDTYTDKLIF.

With regard to this clone: A far larger clone is a single base away, which makes a read error likely. The sample holds other DNA sequences that translate to the same CDR3. For the CDR3, the DNA is TGTGCCTGTGACCCACTATTGGGGGACGACACCGATAAACTCATCTTT. Translated: CACDPLLGDDTDKLIF. The rearrangement links TRDV2 to TRDJ1; 7 nucleotides align to TRDD3. Germline CDR1 GEAIGNYY, CDR2 EKD. The CDR3 consists of 16 residues. The J segment lost 0 bases and the V segment lost 3 bases, leaving 9 bases of the junction unmatched.

To note about this clone: Only one base separates this from a far larger clonotype, so it likely reflects a read error. Other DNA sequences within the sample encode an identical CDR3. J is TRDJ1 and V is TRDV2; 7 positions match TRDD3. Trimming removed 4 bases from V and 3 bases from J; junction bases left unmatched: 7. Germline values: CDR1 GEAIGNYY, CDR2 EKD. This CDR3 comprises 14 residues. CDR3 residues: CACDSLTGADKLIF. Here the CDR3 DNA reads TGTGCCTGTGATTCTCTTACTGGGGCCGATAAACTCATCTTT.

A few counts support this clone. The protein in TCRdb stems from a much larger clone and differs at residue 6 from this DNA's translation, likely a read error; here the protein is translated from the DNA. DNA for the CDR3: TGTGCAGCAACCTCCCTCCTCTCGTGGGGACGGGGGACCTCTGCGTACACCGATAAACTCATCTTT. Translated: CAATSLLSWGRGTSAYTDKLIF. J is TRDJ1 and V is TRAV29/DV5; D possibly corresponds to TRDD3 (6 bases). Germline V CDR1 and CDR2: NSMFDY, ISSIKDK. Trimming removed 3 bases at V and 0 bases at J, with 36 bases between. This CDR3 is built from 22 residues.

Worth noting for this clone: This DNA translates differently at residue 11 from the TCRdb protein, which is that of a much larger clone; a read error is likely, and the protein shown is the DNA's own translation. The genes are TRDV2 and TRDJ1; 10 bases match TRDD3. The CDR3 totals 17 residues. CDR1 is GEAIGNYY and CDR2 is EKD in the germline V gene. The ends lost 1 base at V and 0 bases at J; junction bases unmatched: 7. The CDR3, as DNA: TGTGCCTGTGACACTCGCTGGGGGATATCGCACACCGATAAACTCATCTTT. This encodes CACDTRWGISHTDKLIF.

This clone was picked up a small number of times. With a far larger clone one base away, a read error is the likely cause. Other DNA sequences in the sample encode the same CDR3. The chain combines TRDV2 with TRDJ1; 9 bases line up with TRDD3. This CDR3 region has 17 residues. V dropped 6 bases and J dropped 11; count of bases not matched to a gene: 24. From germline, CDR1 is GEAIGNYY and CDR2 EKD. The CDR3 region has the DNA TGTGCCTGTCTCGTAGGGGGGATACCGGATGTATGTTTTAGTCTCATCTTT. This gives the protein CACLVGGIPDVCFSLIF.

This clone is categorized as medium-sized (0.01 to 0.1%). The sample contains more than one DNA sequence encoding this CDR3. The chain employs TRDV1 and TRDJ3; 12 bases fit TRDD3. V lost 0 bases to trimming and J lost 3 bases; unmatched junction nucleotides: 15. Per the germline V gene, CDR1 is TSWWSYY and CDR2 is QGS. The CDR3 is 23 amino acids. CDR3 loop: CALGELPSFLLGDTFWDTRQMFF. CDR3 bases: TGTGCTCTTGGGGAACTCCCTTCCTTTCTACTGGGGGATACTTTCTGGGACACCCGACAGATGTTTTTC.

Points on this clone: With only one base between it and a far larger clone, this is likely a read error. The chain uses TRDV2 and TRDJ1; the D gene is possibly TRDD3 (5 bases). Germline CDR1 GEAIGNYY, CDR2 EKD. The CDR3 loop spans 20 amino acids. Trimming took 1 base from V and 0 from J, leaving 26 bases between them. CDR3 nucleotides: TGTGCCTGTGACACGGGGCGGGGAGGAGGCCAGGGTGCGTACACCGATAAACTCATCTTT. This gives the protein CACDTGRGGGQGAYTDKLIF.

Notes on this clone: TCRdb has a much larger clone's protein, which differs at residue 14 from the translation of this DNA, likely because of a read error; what is shown is the protein translated from the DNA. The chain has TRDV2 and TRDJ1, with a possible D match to TRDD3 (9 bases). The germline V and J ends were trimmed by 0 bases and 3 bases, with 25 bases remaining between them. Germline V gene lookup returns CDR1 GEAIGNYY and CDR2 EKD. CDR3 length: 19 amino acids. CDR3 sequence (DNA): TGTGCCTGTGACACCCTTCCTACGGGGGATACTGGGTACGCCGATAAACTCATCTTT. Translating gives CACDTLPTGDTGYADKLIF.

For this clone: One base separates it from a far larger clone, so it is likely a read error. This specimen includes other DNA sequences encoding the same CDR3. The chain uses TRDV1 and TRDJ1; D is perhaps TRDD2 (6 bases). The V gene's germline CDR1 is TSWWSYY and CDR2 QGS. The CDR3 length is 22 residues. This chain's CDR3 is CALGELEIPSVYSAWLDDKLIF. DNA for the CDR3: TGTGCTCTTGGGGAACTAGAAATCCCTTCCGTATATAGCGCATGGCTAGACGATAAGCTCATCTTT.

Here the J gene is TRDJ1 and the V gene is not called; the listed D gene, TRDD3, was not tested against the DNA. The CDR3 is 19 residues long. The CDR3 region is CACDTLLGDTRSNTDKLIF. DNA for the CDR3: TGTGCCTGTGACACCTTACTGGGGGATACGCGTAGTAACACCGATAAACTCATCTTT.

This clone was counted between two and nine times. The protein that TCRdb holds for this DNA derives from a much larger clone and differs from the translated DNA at residue 3, which likely indicates a read error; the protein shown here is translated from the DNA. The V and J genes are TRAV29/DV5 and TRDJ1; D ambiguous. CDR3 size: 16 residues. Germline-derived CDR1 and CDR2 are NSMFDY and ISSIKDK. CDR3 in amino acids: CAVSVPRSLHTDKLIF. The CDR3 DNA reads TGTGCAGTAAGCGTGCCCCGGTCACTCCACACCGATAAACTCATCTTT.